A single sample is the source of the 24 T cell receptor beta chains below, sequenced in a study of shared clonotypes between healthy human individuals. Using immunoSEQ multiplex PCR, the repertoire was profiled, and TCRdb retains in-frame clones only, with some absent. The data hold roughly 2.2 million clones, with 80% to 95% observed a single time. The specimen sequenced was naive CD4+ T cells from PBMCs. This sample's subset: CD45RA+ positively selected. The receptors come from a young man in good health. Some clones in this sample may be carry-over from other donors' samples.

The chain uses TRBV12-5 and TRBJ1-1; 9 bases align to TRBD1. J lost 5 bases, V lost 6 bases, and 19 bases had no gene match. CDR1 and CDR2 (germline): LGHNT, FRNRAP. This CDR3 region has 18 residues. The CDR3 spells CASGTRRGQGAGGTEAFF. The CDR3 nucleotides read TGTGCTAGTGGCACCCGGAGGGGACAGGGCGCCGGGGGGACTGAAGCTTTCTTT.

This rearrangement joins TRBV5-6 to TRBJ1-4; D is ambiguous. Trimming took off 0 bases at V and 6 bases at J, with 9 bases between the two ends. The V gene's germline CDR1 is SGHDT and CDR2 YYEEEE. The CDR3 has 14 amino acids. The CDR3 protein is CASSLETQHEKLFF. The DNA of the CDR3 is TGTGCCAGCAGCTTGGAGACCCAGCATGAAAAACTGTTTTTT.

This chain uses TRBV5-1 with TRBJ2-7; TRBD1 matches at 8 bases. The junction had 6 bases not matched to a gene; V was cut back by 3 bases and J by 7 bases. Germline V CDR1 and CDR2: SGHRS, YFSETQ. This CDR3 spans 13 amino acids. The CDR3 coding sequence is TGCGCCAGCAGCTCAACAGGGGGTGGAGAGCAGTACTTC. Translation: CASSSTGGGEQYF.

This clone was picked up a small number of times. Relative to the germline gene, one junction end is altered; a read error may explain this. This chain's CDR3 is CASREDSNQPQHF. In DNA form, the CDR3 reads TGTGCCAGCAGAGAAGACAGCAATCAGCCCCAGCATTTT. This sequence joins TRBV2 and TRBJ1-5; D remains ambiguous. The germline gives CDR1 SNHLY, CDR2 FYNNEI. The CDR3 has 13 amino acids.

The CDR3 DNA is TGTGCCAGCAGCTTCCCCGTAGGCGAGCAGTACTTC. Residues: CASSFPVGEQYF. This sequence joins TRBV7-8 and TRBJ2-7; D is unclear. Germline values: CDR1 SGHVS, CDR2 FQNEAQ. This CDR3 spans 12 amino acids. Between the trimmed V and J ends, which lost 3 bases and 6 bases, there was a span of 9 bases.

This clone appeared a single time. This chain connects TRBV2 to TRBJ1-1, with 9 positions matching TRBD1. Germline-derived CDR1 and CDR2 are SNHLY and FYNNEI. The CDR3 has 13 residues. Trimming cost V 10 bases and J 3 bases; bases outside gene matches: 6. The CDR3 DNA sequence: TGTGCCACCTTACAGGGGGCCGACACTGAAGCTTTCTTT. It yields the protein CATLQGADTEAFF. Variable domain in full (rest from reference TRBV2 and TRBJ1-1): EPEVTQTPSHQVTQMGQEVILRCVPISNHLYFYWYRQILGQKVEFLVSFYNNEISEKSEIFDDQFSVERPDGSNFTLKIRSTKLEDSAMYFCATLQGADTEAFFGQGTRLTVV.

The chain employs TRBV10-3 and TRBJ2-1; D tentatively fits TRBD1 or TRBD2 (5 bases each). The CDR3 has 14 amino acids. With 6 bases removed from V and 5 bases from J, the gap between germline ends came to 14 bases. Germline-derived CDR1 and CDR2 are ENHRY and SYGVKD. The CDR3 spells CAIRHTGTDNEQFF. The CDR3 DNA reads as TGTGCCATCAGGCATACCGGGACGGACAATGAGCAGTTCTTC.

This clone was counted once. The V call is TRBV4-2, the J call TRBJ2-7; 9 bases match TRBD2. The CDR3 has 16 amino acids. V trimming: 1 base; J trimming: 5 bases; junction bases outside the gene matches: 9. Germline loops: CDR1 LGHNA, CDR2 YNFKEQ. CDR3 in amino acids: CASSQVAREGNHEQYF. The CDR3 DNA reads as TGTGCCAGCAGCCAAGTGGCGCGGGAGGGCAACCACGAGCAGTACTTC.

The chain uses TRBV11-2 and TRBJ2-7; 8 positions agree with TRBD2. This CDR3 has 17 amino acids. Per the germline V gene, CDR1 is SGHAT and CDR2 is FQNNGV. The trim removed 4 bases at V and 4 bases at J, leaving 15 bases unmatched. The CDR3 spells CASSSFFSGGPKYEQYF. The CDR3 coding sequence is TGTGCCAGCAGCTCCTTTTTTTCGGGAGGGCCCAAGTACGAGCAGTACTTC.

V and J are TRBV29-1 and TRBJ1-1; maybe TRBD1 (6 bases). This CDR3 contains 13 residues. Germline V gives CDR1 SQVTM, CDR2 ANQGSEA. V was trimmed by 7 bases and J by 6 bases, leaving 18 bases between them. CDR3 sequence reads: CSAGGHLRSEAFF. As DNA, the CDR3 is TGCAGCGCCGGGGGACACCTGCGGTCTGAAGCTTTCTTT. Complete variable domain (other parts from reference TRBV29-1 and TRBJ1-1): SAVISQKPSRDICQRGTSLTIQCQVDSQVTMMFWYRQQPGQSLTLIATANQGSEATYESGFVIDKFPISRPNLTFSTLTVSNMSPEDSSIYLCSAGGHLRSEAFFGQGTRLTVV.

The J gene is TRBJ1-2, the V gene TRBV5-6; D is unclear. Deletions cut 4 bases from V and 8 bases from J, with 27 bases between. The germline CDR1 and CDR2 sequences are SGHDT and YYEEEE. The CDR3 has 17 residues. Written as DNA, the CDR3 is TGTGCCAGCAGCATGGTCCTTATTGCCCGGCATTATCCCGGCTACACCTTC. Protein: CASSMVLIARHYPGYTF.

This chain connects TRBV11-2 to TRBJ1-1; D unresolved. The CDR3 consists of 14 residues. Germline V lookup: CDR1 SGHAT, CDR2 FQNNGV. The V and J ends lost 2 bases and 0 bases respectively, with 7 bases between them. The CDR3 protein is CASSLLQMNTEAFF. CDR3 in DNA: TGTGCCAGCAGCTTACTACAGATGAACACTGAAGCTTTCTTT.

Concerning this clone itself: The same CDR3 is also encoded by other DNA sequences in this sample. The rearrangement links TRBV18 to TRBJ1-5, with D unclear. CDR1 is KGHSH, CDR2 LQKENI, per germline. The CDR3 length is 13 residues. Deletions cut 6 bases from V and 2 bases from J, with 8 bases between. DNA of the CDR3: TGTGCCAGCTCCCCGAGCGGCAATCAGCCCCAGCATTTT. Translation: CASSPSGNQPQHF.

CDR3 region: CASSLTLGDNYGYTF. In nucleotides, the CDR3 is TGCGCCAGCAGCTTGACTCTGGGAGACAACTATGGCTACACCTTC. This chain joins TRBV5-1 and TRBJ1-2; D is unresolved. The V end was cut by 1 base, the J end by 2 bases, with 12 bases between. This CDR3 has 15 residues. Per the germline V gene, CDR1 is SGHRS and CDR2 is YFSETQ. Variable domain in full (rest from reference TRBV5-1 and TRBJ1-2): KAGVTQTPRYLIKTRGQQVTLSCSPISGHRSVSWYQQTPGQGLQFLFEYFSETQRNKGNFPGRFSGRQFSNSRSEMNVSTLELGDSALYLCASSLTLGDNYGYTFGSGTRLTVV.

This clone was detected once. J is TRBJ2-3 and V is TRBV2; 9 bases are a match to TRBD1. V shed 6 bases and J 5 bases; nucleotides not matched to a gene: 6. CDR1 is SNHLY and CDR2 is FYNNEI in the germline V gene. This CDR3 is 14 amino acids long. The CDR3 DNA is TGTGCCAGCAGCGGGACAGGGACGAAAGATACGCAGTATTTT. Protein sequence: CASSGTGTKDTQYF.

The V gene is TRBV28, the J gene TRBJ2-7; 10 bases are shared with TRBD2. J was trimmed by 3 bases and V by 7 bases; bases with no gene match: 12. In germline, CDR1 is MDHEN, CDR2 SYDVKM. The CDR3 has 16 amino acids. DNA for the CDR3: TGTGCCAGCACTCTACATACCGGGACTAGCGTCTACGAGCAGTACTTC. It codes for CASTLHTGTSVYEQYF.

This clone appeared a single time. V and J are TRBV9 and TRBJ1-2; D possibly corresponds to TRBD1 (6 bases). The CDR3 consists of 16 residues. V was trimmed by 4 bases and J by 9 bases, leaving 25 bases between them. Germline-derived CDR1 and CDR2 are SGDLS and YYNGEE. The DNA of the CDR3 is TGTGCCAGCAGCCCCCCCGGGACACGGAATGGTCTGAGCTACACCTTC. Its translation is CASSPPGTRNGLSYTF.

This rearrangement joins TRBV5-1 to TRBJ2-7; TRBD2 matches 13 bases. V shed 3 bases and J 6 bases; nucleotides not matched to a gene: 6. CDR1 is SGHRS, CDR2 YFSETQ, per germline. The CDR3 covers 15 residues. The CDR3 region is CASSSLLAGGAEQYF. The CDR3 DNA reads as TGCGCCAGCAGCTCCCTACTAGCGGGAGGGGCCGAGCAGTACTTC.

In regard to this clone: The same CDR3 arises from other DNA sequences in this sample as well. The chain recombines TRBV7-2 with TRBJ2-7, with 11 bases identical to TRBD2. The CDR3 runs to 15 residues. The germline gives CDR1 SGHTA, CDR2 FQGNSA. V dropped 1 base and J dropped 3; count of bases not matched to a gene: 2. CDR3 protein: CASSLGGTSGYEQYF. Written as DNA, the CDR3 is TGTGCCAGCAGCTTAGGGGGGACTAGCGGCTACGAGCAGTACTTC.

The chain joins TRBV29-1 to TRBJ2-1, with TRBD1 identical over 11 bases. Trimming cost V 7 bases and J 6 bases; bases outside gene matches: 8. The germline CDR1 and CDR2 sequences are SQVTM and ANQGSEA. This CDR3 spans 14 amino acids. The CDR3 protein is CSARRDRGVNEQFF. In nucleotides, the CDR3 is TGCAGCGCCCGGCGGGACAGGGGGGTCAATGAGCAGTTCTTC.

This chain connects TRBV5-4 to TRBJ2-7, with TRBD2 matching over 8 bases. The length of the CDR3 is 16 residues. Losses at the gene ends were 3 bases for V and 3 bases for J; bases not matched to a gene: 11. CDR1 is SGHNT and CDR2 is YYREEE in the germline V gene (reference sequence). The CDR3 coding sequence is TGTGCCAGCAGCTCCCCGAACCGGGAGGGCCGCTACGAGCAGTACTTC. Amino acid sequence: CASSSPNREGRYEQYF.

The chain is built from TRBV7-2 and TRBJ1-1; D not resolved. Looked up from germline, CDR1 is SGHTA and CDR2 is FQGNSA. The V and J ends lost 1 base and 0 bases respectively, with 3 bases between them. The CDR3 sequence is 13 residues long. The DNA for the CDR3 is TGTGCCAGCAGCTTAGGGATGAACACTGAAGCTTTCTTT. Residues: CASSLGMNTEAFF.

V gene TRBV19 combines with J gene TRBJ1-5; weak D call: TRBD1 (6 bases). V lost 5 bases and J lost 11, with 16 bases in between. The CDR3 consists of 13 residues. From germline, CDR1 is LNHDA and CDR2 SQIVND (reference sequence). DNA of the CDR3: TGTGCCAGTAGTCAGGGGACCGGACGGGCCCAGCATTTT. It yields the protein CASSQGTGRAQHF. Based on the CDR3 plus reference TRBV19 and TRBJ1-5, the full variable domain is DGGITQSPKYLFRKEGQNVTLSCEQNLNHDAMYWYRQDPGQGLRLIYYSQIVNDFQKGDIAEGYSVSREKKESFPLTVTSAQKNPTAFYLCASSQGTGRAQHFGDGTRLSIL.

The CDR3 loop is CASSQGQAGVSRTPYNEQFF. The DNA for the CDR3 is TGCGCCAGCAGCCAGGGACAGGCCGGAGTGTCTCGGACGCCCTACAATGAGCAGTTCTTC. The chain couples TRBV4-3 to TRBJ2-1, with 8 positions matching TRBD1. V was pared by 3 bases and J by 2 bases, with 18 bases of the junction left unmatched. Germline CDR1 reads LGHNA; CDR2 reads YSLEER. This CDR3 region has 20 residues.